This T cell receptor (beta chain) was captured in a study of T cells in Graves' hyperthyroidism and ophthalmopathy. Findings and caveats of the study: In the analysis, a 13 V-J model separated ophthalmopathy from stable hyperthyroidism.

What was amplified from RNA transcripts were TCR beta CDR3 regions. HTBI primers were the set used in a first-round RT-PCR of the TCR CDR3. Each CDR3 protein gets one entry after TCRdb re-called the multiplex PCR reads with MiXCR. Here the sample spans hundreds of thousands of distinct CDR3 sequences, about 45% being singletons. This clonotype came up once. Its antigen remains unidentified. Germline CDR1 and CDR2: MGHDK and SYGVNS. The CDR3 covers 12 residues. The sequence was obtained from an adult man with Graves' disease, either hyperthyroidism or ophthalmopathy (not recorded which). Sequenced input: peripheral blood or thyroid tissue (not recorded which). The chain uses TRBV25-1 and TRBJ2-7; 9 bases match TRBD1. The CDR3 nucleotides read TGTGCTACCGGGACAGGGATACACGAGCAGTACTTC. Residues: CATGTGIHEQYF.